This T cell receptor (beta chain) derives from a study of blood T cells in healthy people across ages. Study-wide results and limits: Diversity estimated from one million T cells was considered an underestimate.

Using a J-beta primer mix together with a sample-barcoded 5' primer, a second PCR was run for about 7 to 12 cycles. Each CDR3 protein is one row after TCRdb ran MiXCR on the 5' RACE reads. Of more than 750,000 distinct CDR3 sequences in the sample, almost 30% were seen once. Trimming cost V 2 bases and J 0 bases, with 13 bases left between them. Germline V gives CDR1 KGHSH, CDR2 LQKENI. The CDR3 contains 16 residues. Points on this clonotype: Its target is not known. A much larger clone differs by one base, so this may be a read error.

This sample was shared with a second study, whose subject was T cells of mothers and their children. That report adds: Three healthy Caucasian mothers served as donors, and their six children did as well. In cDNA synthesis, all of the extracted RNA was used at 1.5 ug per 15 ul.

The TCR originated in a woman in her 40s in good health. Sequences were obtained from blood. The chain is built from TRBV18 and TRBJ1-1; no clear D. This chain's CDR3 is CASSPDEVALNTEAFF. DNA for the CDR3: TGTGCCAGCTCACCAGACGAGGTGGCACTGAACACTGAAGCTTTCTTT.